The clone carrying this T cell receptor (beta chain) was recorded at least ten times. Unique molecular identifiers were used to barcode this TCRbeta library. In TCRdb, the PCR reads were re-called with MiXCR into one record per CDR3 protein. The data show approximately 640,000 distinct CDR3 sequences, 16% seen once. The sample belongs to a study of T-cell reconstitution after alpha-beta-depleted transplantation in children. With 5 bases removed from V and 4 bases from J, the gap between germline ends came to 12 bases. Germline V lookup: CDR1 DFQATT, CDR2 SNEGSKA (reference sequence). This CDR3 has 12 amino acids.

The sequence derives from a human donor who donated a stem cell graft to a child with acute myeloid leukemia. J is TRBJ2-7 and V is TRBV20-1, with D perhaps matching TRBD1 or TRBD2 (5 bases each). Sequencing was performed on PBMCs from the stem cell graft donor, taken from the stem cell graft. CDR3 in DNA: TGCAGTGCTGCTGGGGACGGATACGAGCAGTACGTC. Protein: CSAAGDGYEQYV.